The 22 T cell receptor beta chains below all came from one sample that was sequenced in a study of cytomegalovirus exposure and HLA in healthy donors. Sequencing was performed with immunoSEQ multiplex PCR; in TCRdb, only in-frame clones are kept and a portion is missing. This table has about 140,000 clones, just under 85% appearing once. Sequencing was carried out using PBMCs. The receptors come from a man under 40 in good health and CMV-seropositive.

The chain employs TRBV7-2 and TRBJ2-7; D unclear. The CDR3 spans 12 residues. V lost 1 base and J lost 1, with 2 bases in between. The germline CDR1 and CDR2 sequences are SGHTA and FQGNSA. In DNA, the CDR3 is TGTGCCAGCAGCTTAGTATCCTACGAGCAGTACTTC. Its protein is CASSLVSYEQYF.

The rearrangement joins TRBV2 to TRBJ2-1, with TRBD2 identical over 7 bases. Germline V gives CDR1 SNHLY, CDR2 FYNNEI. This CDR3 spans 15 amino acids. J lost 3 bases, V lost 6 bases, and 8 bases had no gene match. The CDR3 region is CASRAYPGGYNEQFF. The CDR3 coding sequence is TGTGCCAGCAGGGCCTATCCGGGGGGCTACAATGAGCAGTTCTTC.

This chain uses TRBV9 with TRBJ1-5; a weak D match, TRBD1 (6 bases). This CDR3 contains 13 residues. Per germline, CDR1 SGDLS and CDR2 YYNGEE. Trimming took 2 bases from V and 5 from J, leaving 8 bases between them. CDR3 coding DNA: TGTGCCAGCAGCGTCAAGGGGGATCAGCCCCAGCATTTT. Translated: CASSVKGDQPQHF. Together with reference TRBV9 and TRBJ1-5, the CDR3 gives the full variable domain: DSGVTQTPKHLITATGQRVTLRCSPRSGDLSVYWYQQSLDQGLQFLIQYYNGEERAKGNILERFSAQQFPDLHSELNLSSLELGDSALYFCASSVKGDQPQHFGDGTRLSIL.

The rearrangement uses TRBV27 and TRBJ2-5; the D gene is possibly TRBD1 (5 bases). Deletions cut 4 bases from V and 5 bases from J, with 23 bases between. CDR1 is MNHEY, CDR2 SMNVEV, per germline (reference sequence). The CDR3 is made up of 17 amino acids. The CDR3 loop is CASSSPSQGRFQETQYF. Written as DNA, the CDR3 is TGTGCCAGCAGTTCCCCCTCGCAGGGAAGGTTTCAGGAGACCCAGTACTTC.

V gene TRBV6-6 combines with J gene TRBJ1-5; 7 nucleotides line up with TRBD1. Germline V gene sequence: CDR1 MNHNY, CDR2 SVGAGI (reference sequence). This CDR3 comprises 13 residues. The V gene end was trimmed by 6 bases and the J gene end by 5 bases; junction bases not matched to a gene: 4. CDR3 coding DNA: TGTGCCAGCAGCCCCGACAGGGATCAGCCCCAGCATTTT. It specifies CASSPDRDQPQHF.

The gene calls are TRBV25-1 and TRBJ2-1; 9 bases match TRBD1. CDR1 and CDR2 from the germline V gene are MGHDK and SYGVNS. The CDR3 has 16 amino acids. The trim removed 3 bases at V and 2 bases at J, leaving 5 bases unmatched. The CDR3 nucleotides read TGTGCCAGCAGTGACCCGACAGGGGGGGCCTACAATGAGCAGTTCTTC. Encoded protein: CASSDPTGGAYNEQFF.

V usage is TRBV5-1 and J usage is TRBJ1-2; 10 positions match TRBD1. This CDR3 region has 18 residues. Germline V gene lookup returns CDR1 SGHRS and CDR2 YFSETQ. J lost 4 bases, V lost 3 bases, and 15 bases had no gene match. DNA of the CDR3: TGCGCCAGCAGCTACTCCGCAGACAGGGGGCCTTTAAGCTATGGCTACACCTTC. Its protein is CASSYSADRGPLSYGYTF.

The chain employs TRBV2 and TRBJ2-3, with 7 bases aligning to TRBD1. Germline V gene lookup returns CDR1 SNHLY and CDR2 FYNNEI. V shed 6 bases, J shed 0 bases, and the junction held 9 bases outside the gene matches. This CDR3 is 16 amino acids long. This chain's CDR3 is CASRGETGISTDTQYF. DNA of the CDR3: TGTGCCAGCAGGGGCGAGACAGGGATCAGCACAGATACGCAGTATTTT.

The chain carries TRBV11-2 and TRBJ2-2; the D is unclear. CDR3 size: 13 residues. CDR1 is SGHAT, CDR2 FQNNGV, per germline. V was shortened by 5 bases and J by 5 bases, with 9 bases between the two germline ends. In DNA, the CDR3 is TGTGCCAGCAGCCTCAGACTGACCGGGGAGCTGTTTTTT. Protein product: CASSLRLTGELFF.

V is TRBV10-1 and J is TRBJ2-1; 8 bases are shared with TRBD1. The CDR3 spans 13 residues. Germline V gene lookup returns CDR1 WNHNN and CDR2 SYGVQD (reference sequence). V lost 3 bases, J lost 8 bases, and 3 bases stayed unmatched. CDR3 loop: CASSEPRGHEQFF. CDR3 in DNA: TGCGCCAGCAGTGAACCCAGGGGGCATGAGCAGTTCTTC.

The rearrangement joins TRBV6-4 to TRBJ2-5; 11 bases agree with TRBD2. Germline CDR1 MRHNA, CDR2 SNTAGT. This CDR3 region has 16 residues. J was trimmed by 2 bases and V by 3 bases; bases with no gene match: 5. The CDR3 loop reads CASSEASGGTQETQYF. The CDR3 nucleotides read TGTGCCAGCAGTGAGGCTAGCGGGGGGACTCAAGAGACCCAGTACTTC.

This chain joins TRBV19 and TRBJ2-2; 8 nucleotides match TRBD1. Germline loops: CDR1 LNHDA, CDR2 SQIVND (reference sequence). The length of the CDR3 is 13 residues. The ends lost 8 bases at V and 10 bases at J; junction bases unmatched: 9. This CDR3 is CASSEDRVVELFF. The CDR3 bases are TGTGCCAGTTCGGAGGACAGGGTTGTGGAGCTGTTTTTT.

This sequence joins TRBV19 and TRBJ1-5; 9 nucleotides line up with TRBD1. V was pared by 6 bases and J by 4 bases, with 10 bases of the junction left unmatched. The germline V gene encodes CDR1 LNHDA and CDR2 SQIVND (reference sequence). There are 16 residues in the CDR3. The CDR3 DNA follows: TGTGCCAGTAGCCCCGACTGGACAGGGGATAATCAGCCCCAGCATTTT. This sequence encodes CASSPDWTGDNQPQHF.

V is TRBV7-9 and J is TRBJ1-2, with TRBD1 matching over 7 bases. The CDR3 has 12 residues. Germline loops: CDR1 SEHNR, CDR2 FQNEAQ (reference sequence). The ends lost 5 bases at V and 7 bases at J; junction bases unmatched: 4. Here the CDR3 reads CASSLDRIGYTF. CDR3 nucleotide sequence: TGTGCCAGCAGCCTGGACAGGATTGGCTACACCTTC.

The chain joins TRBV9 to TRBJ2-1; 8 positions agree with TRBD2. The V and J ends lost 0 bases and 2 bases, in that order; junction bases with no gene match: 1. Per the germline V gene, CDR1 is SGDLS and CDR2 is YYNGEE. The length of the CDR3 is 15 residues. CDR3 in DNA: TGTGCCAGCAGCGTAGATAGCGGGACCTACAATGAGCAGTTCTTC. It encodes CASSVDSGTYNEQFF.

This rearrangement joins TRBV19 to TRBJ2-6; TRBD1 matches 9 bases. The V gene's germline CDR1 is LNHDA and CDR2 SQIVND (reference sequence). V was clipped by 8 bases and J by 0 bases; unmatched bases: 2. The CDR3 has 15 residues. The CDR3 sequence is CASGDRDSGANVLTF. The CDR3 DNA is TGTGCCAGTGGGGACAGGGACTCTGGGGCCAACGTCCTGACTTTC.

The chain has TRBV10-1 and TRBJ2-3; 10 bases match TRBD2. Germline CDR1 reads WNHNN; CDR2 reads SYGVQD (reference sequence). This CDR3 is 15 amino acids long. The V segment lost 3 bases and the J segment 6 bases; nucleotides outside the gene matches: 6. CDR3 region: CASSDEREGRDTQYF. CDR3 in DNA: TGCGCCAGCAGTGATGAGCGGGAGGGCCGGGATACGCAGTATTTT.

The chain uses TRBV5-1 and TRBJ1-2; D unclear. CDR1 and CDR2 (germline): SGHRS, YFSETQ. Trimming took 0 bases from V and 2 from J, leaving 8 bases between them. This CDR3 has 14 residues. The CDR3 bases are TGCGCCAGCAGCTTGGGAGGCGGAAACTATGGCTACACCTTC. Translated: CASSLGGGNYGYTF.

This rearrangement joins TRBV2 to TRBJ1-1; no clear D. V was shortened by 6 bases and J by 8 bases, with 19 bases between the two germline ends. The germline V gene has CDR1 SNHLY and CDR2 FYNNEI. The CDR3 totals 14 residues. CDR3 residues: CASRPGGNSGEAFF. CDR3 DNA: TGTGCCAGCAGGCCGGGAGGCAACTCCGGAGAAGCTTTCTTT.

V and J are TRBV5-1 and TRBJ1-4; no clear D gene. The CDR3 runs to 15 residues. Germline V lookup: CDR1 SGHRS, CDR2 YFSETQ. V lost 1 base to trimming and J lost 8 bases, with 15 bases between them. The CDR3 region has the DNA TGCGCCAGCAGCTTGTCTGTACGGGGTCGCGAAAAACTGTTTTTT. As protein: CASSLSVRGREKLFF. The full variable domain, rest sourced from reference TRBV5-1 and TRBJ1-4, is KAGVTQTPRYLIKTRGQQVTLSCSPISGHRSVSWYQQTPGQGLQFLFEYFSETQRNKGNFPGRFSGRQFSNSRSEMNVSTLELGDSALYLCASSLSVRGREKLFFGSGTQLSVL.

This clone has just one count. This sequence joins TRBV18 and TRBJ2-1; TRBD1 matches 7 bases. The length of the CDR3 is 15 residues. Trimming at V came to 3 bases and at J to 9 bases, leaving 11 bases not matched to a gene. CDR1 is KGHSH and CDR2 is LQKENI in the germline V gene. This CDR3 reads CASSPRTGYTSEQFF. The CDR3, as DNA: TGTGCCAGCTCACCTCGGACAGGATACACAAGTGAGCAGTTCTTC.

The V and J genes are TRBV5-6 and TRBJ1-2, with TRBD1 as a possible D gene (5 bases). V was trimmed by 4 bases and J by 2 bases, leaving 21 bases between them. The CDR3 loop spans 17 amino acids. CDR1 is SGHDT, CDR2 YYEEEE, per germline. The CDR3 sequence: CASSPDLLETVNYGYTF. For the CDR3, the DNA is TGTGCCAGCAGCCCCGACCTTCTGGAGACAGTAAACTATGGCTACACCTTC. Drawing the rest from reference TRBV5-6 and TRBJ1-2, the complete variable domain is DAGVTQSPTHLIKTRGQQVTLRCSPKSGHDTVSWYQQALGQGPQFIFQYYEEEERQRGNFPDRFSGHQFPNYSSELNVNALLLGDSALYLCASSPDLLETVNYGYTFGSGTRLTVV.